These 24 T cell receptor beta chains were all obtained from the same sample, sequenced in a study of T cell changes during pregnancy in multiple sclerosis (dated by TCRdb to the late 2010s). Libraries were built with the immunoSEQ multiplex PCR assay. TCRdb took over this immuneACCESS table, retaining in-frame rearrangements with V and J assigned. Such tables are incomplete; in checked studies, under half of the missing clones stem from an unresolved V gene, and the remainder is unexplained. For this sample there are more than 85,000 clones; 94% appear just once. The ten top clones hold 0.7% to 0.9% of the sample. The material was peripheral blood, obtained before pregnancy. Source of these receptors: a female donor with multiple sclerosis, enrolled in a pregnancy study.

V is TRBV13 and J is TRBJ1-2; 11 nucleotides match TRBD1. The V gene's germline CDR1 is PRHDT and CDR2 FYEKMQ (reference sequence). The CDR3 length is 15 residues. The V and J ends lost 5 bases and 2 bases, in that order; junction bases with no gene match: 4. CDR3 amino acids: CASSPGTGGNYGYTF. The CDR3 region has the DNA TGTGCCAGCAGCCCGGGGACAGGGGGAAACTATGGCTACACCTTC. The whole variable domain, remainder taken from reference TRBV13 and TRBJ1-2, is AAGVIQSPRHLIKEKRETATLKCYPIPRHDTVYWYQQGPGQDPQFLISFYEKMQSDKGSIPDRFSAQQFSDYHSELNMSSLELGDSALYFCASSPGTGGNYGYTFGSGTRLTVV.

This clone was observed a single time. The chain carries TRBV7-9 and TRBJ2-7; 11 positions agree with TRBD2. The CDR3 runs 15 residues. Trimming cost V 3 bases and J 5 bases; bases outside gene matches: 6. Germline values: CDR1 SEHNR, CDR2 FQNEAQ (reference sequence). In DNA form, the CDR3 reads TGTGCCAGCAGCTTCTACACTAGCGGGAGTGACGAGCAGTACTTC. Protein: CASSFYTSGSDEQYF.

The CDR3 sequence is CASTGERKSSYEQYF. DNA of the CDR3: TGTGCCAGCACCGGGGAGCGGAAGAGCTCCTACGAGCAGTACTTC. The genes are TRBV2 and TRBJ2-7; tentative D call: TRBD2 (5 bases). Per the germline V gene, CDR1 is SNHLY and CDR2 is FYNNEI. The CDR3 covers 15 residues. The germline V and J ends were trimmed by 7 bases and 0 bases, with 16 bases remaining between them.

The rearrangement links TRBV5-5 to TRBJ1-3; TRBD1 aligns across 7 bases. The ends lost 4 bases at V and 3 bases at J; junction bases unmatched: 4. CDR3 length: 14 residues. From germline, CDR1 is SGHKS and CDR2 YYEKEE (reference sequence). In DNA, the CDR3 is TGTGCCAGCAGCATGGGACAGTTTGGAAACACCATATATTTT. The encoded protein is CASSMGQFGNTIYF.

The chain recombines TRBV6-1 with TRBJ2-7; 12 nucleotides match TRBD2. The CDR3 spans 17 residues. The V gene end was trimmed by 1 base and the J gene end by 1 base; junction bases not matched to a gene: 5. Germline CDR1 and CDR2: MNHNS and SASEGT. The CDR3 sequence is CASSEEGTSGLSYEQYF. The CDR3 DNA reads TGTGCCAGCAGTGAAGAAGGGACTAGCGGGCTTTCCTACGAGCAGTACTTC.

This sequence joins TRBV5-1 and TRBJ1-5; 8 bases agree with TRBD1. Per germline, CDR1 SGHRS and CDR2 YFSETQ. The CDR3 loop spans 18 amino acids. Trimming cost V 4 bases and J 4 bases; bases outside gene matches: 16. The DNA of the CDR3 is TGCGCCAGCAGCCAAGGTCCGGGACAGGCTGATAGAAATCAGCCCCAGCATTTT. Encoded protein: CASSQGPGQADRNQPQHF.

The V and J genes are TRBV6-5 and TRBJ2-7; TRBD1 is a possible D gene (5 bases). Germline V gives CDR1 MNHEY, CDR2 SVGAGI. This CDR3 has 13 amino acids. The ends were cut back, 4 bases at V and 1 base at J, with 8 bases in the middle. CDR3 in DNA: TGTGCCAGCAGTTGGGGCCGGTCCTACGAGCAGTACTTC. Residues: CASSWGRSYEQYF.

This clone was seen more than once but under ten times. The chain is built from TRBV10-2 and TRBJ2-7; TRBD1 matches 7 bases. The length of the CDR3 is 12 residues. Germline assignment: CDR1 WSHSY and CDR2 SAAADI. Germline trimming cut 5 bases from V and 6 bases from J; bases unmatched to any gene: 4. Here the CDR3 DNA reads TGCGCCAGCAGTATACAGGGGACCGAGCAGTACTTC. It yields the protein CASSIQGTEQYF.

In its sample, this clone was seen once. This chain links TRBV29-1 with TRBJ2-7; D unclear. This CDR3 is 15 amino acids long. Looked up from germline, CDR1 is SQVTM and CDR2 is ANQGSEA. The V end was cut by 2 bases, the J end by 0 bases, with 14 bases between. CDR3 DNA sequence: TGCAGCGTTGAATTAGCAGACTCGAGCTCCTACGAGCAGTACTTC. Its translation: CSVELADSSSYEQYF.

The CDR3 here is CASSPNRNYGYTF. The DNA of the CDR3 is TGTGCCAGCTCACCAAACAGAAACTATGGCTACACCTTC. The chain joins TRBV18 to TRBJ1-2; D gene ambiguous. Germline CDR1 KGHSH, CDR2 LQKENI. The CDR3 contains 13 residues. V was shortened by 2 bases and J by 2 bases, with 6 bases between the two germline ends.

This clone was found once. J is TRBJ2-7 and V is TRBV5-1; possible D gene TRBD2, 7 bases. The germline CDR1 and CDR2 sequences are SGHRS and YFSETQ. The germline V and J ends were trimmed by 0 bases and 0 bases, with 10 bases remaining between them. CDR3 length equals 15 residues. The CDR3 DNA sequence: TGCGCCAGCAGCTTGGTCGGGGGGCCCTCCTACGAGCAGTACTTC. It is translated as CASSLVGGPSYEQYF.

This clone was observed a handful of times. J is TRBJ2-7 and V is TRBV5-6; 7 nucleotides agree with TRBD1. Germline values: CDR1 SGHDT, CDR2 YYEEEE. V shed 4 bases and J 6 bases; nucleotides not matched to a gene: 10. The CDR3 is 14 amino acids. The CDR3 region has the DNA TGTGCCAGCAGCCTGCAGGAACAGGGGATCGAGCAGTACTTC. This sequence encodes CASSLQEQGIEQYF.

CDR3 sequence: CASSLGTVNQPQHF. CDR3 bases: TGTGCCAGCAGCCTCGGGACAGTAAATCAGCCCCAGCATTTT. This chain connects TRBV9 to TRBJ1-5; 7 bases agree with TRBD1. Germline CDR1 is SGDLS and CDR2 is YYNGEE. Trimming at V came to 4 bases and at J to 4 bases, leaving 5 bases not matched to a gene. CDR3 length equals 14 residues.

This chain connects TRBV5-8 to TRBJ2-7; the match to TRBD1 covers 7 bases. The CDR3 contains 13 residues. Germline values: CDR1 SGHTS, CDR2 YDEGEE. The J segment lost 2 bases and the V segment lost 4 bases, leaving 3 bases of the junction unmatched. Here the CDR3 reads CASSRGQTYEQYF. CDR3 nucleotide sequence: TGTGCCAGCAGCCGGGGACAGACCTACGAGCAGTACTTC.

V and J are TRBV15 and TRBJ2-1; no reliable D call. CDR3 length equals 15 residues. Trimming stripped 5 bases from V and 2 bases from J, with 13 bases between. Per the germline V gene, CDR1 is LNHNV and CDR2 is YYDKDF (reference sequence). The chain's CDR3 is CATSPPGSPYNEQFF. In DNA, the CDR3 is TGTGCCACCAGCCCCCCCGGGTCACCCTACAATGAGCAGTTCTTC.

V usage is TRBV7-6 and J usage is TRBJ2-3, with 8 bases lining up with TRBD1. The CDR3 contains 15 residues. Germline assignment: CDR1 SGHVS and CDR2 FNYEAQ. Trimming took 2 bases from V and 0 from J; bases not matched to a gene: 1. CDR3 sequence reads: CASSLQGASTDTQYF. In DNA form, the CDR3 reads TGTGCCAGCAGCTTACAGGGGGCAAGCACAGATACGCAGTATTTT.

The chain combines TRBV9 with TRBJ2-7; possibly TRBD1 for D (6 bases). The CDR3 spans 16 residues. Per germline, CDR1 SGDLS and CDR2 YYNGEE. Trimming cost V 0 bases and J 5 bases, with 18 bases left between them. DNA of the CDR3: TGTGCCAGCAGCGTAGACTTCCAGGGGAGTATAAACGAGCAGTACTTC. It is translated as CASSVDFQGSINEQYF.

The sample holds one count of this clone. The gene calls are TRBV6-6 and TRBJ2-7, with TRBD1 matching 9 bases. The CDR3 runs to 14 residues. J was trimmed by 2 bases and V by 5 bases; bases with no gene match: 4. CDR1 is MNHNY and CDR2 is SVGAGI in the germline V gene (reference sequence). CDR3 in DNA: TGTGCCAGCAGTGCCCGGGACAGGGCCTACGAGCAGTACTTC. It yields the protein CASSARDRAYEQYF.

In nucleotides, the CDR3 is TGTGCCAGCAGCTTAGCGGGGTTAGCGGATTACAATGAGCAGTTCTTC. This translates into CASSLAGLADYNEQFF. This chain joins TRBV13 and TRBJ2-1; D might be TRBD2 (6 bases). Per germline, CDR1 PRHDT and CDR2 FYEKMQ (reference sequence). CDR3 length: 16 amino acids. Trimming removed 1 base from V and 4 bases from J, with 14 bases in between.

V gene TRBV18 combines with J gene TRBJ2-3; 12 bases are shared with TRBD1. This CDR3 comprises 18 residues. Trimming removed 5 bases from V and 3 bases from J; junction bases left unmatched: 12. Looked up from germline, CDR1 is KGHSH and CDR2 is LQKENI. The CDR3 DNA follows: TGTGCCAGCTCAACACTACCCGGGACAGGGGGCGAGACAGATACGCAGTATTTT. Translating it yields CASSTLPGTGGETDTQYF. The variable domain in full, with the rest retrieved from reference TRBV18 and TRBJ2-3, is NAGVMQNPRHLVRRRGQEARLRCSPMKGHSHVYWYRQLPEEGLKFMVYLQKENIIDESGMPKERFSAEFPKEGPSILRIQQVVRGDSAAYFCASSTLPGTGGETDTQYFGPGTRLTVL.

This chain joins TRBV10-1 and TRBJ1-1; TRBD1 matches at 9 bases. The CDR3 loop spans 13 amino acids. Trimming at V came to 4 bases and at J to 4 bases, leaving 1 base not matched to a gene. Germline CDR1 reads WNHNN; CDR2 reads SYGVQD (reference sequence). Here the CDR3 DNA reads TGCGCCAGCAGTGGGGGACAGGGCACTGAAGCTTTCTTT. Residues: CASSGGQGTEAFF.

The chain links TRBV4-3 to TRBJ2-1, with 12 positions matching TRBD2. CDR3 length: 16 amino acids. The ends lost 8 bases at V and 9 bases at J; junction bases unmatched: 14. Per the germline V gene, CDR1 is LGHNA and CDR2 is YSLEER. The CDR3 sequence: CASGEALAGGRGEQFF. In DNA form, the CDR3 reads TGCGCCAGCGGCGAGGCCCTAGCGGGAGGGCGGGGTGAGCAGTTCTTC.

The chain joins TRBV12-2 to TRBJ2-7; the listed D gene, TRBD2, was not tested against the DNA. TRBV12-2 is described as a pseudogene. There are 17 residues in the CDR3. The chain's CDR3 is CASRLVKTSGILYEQYF. CDR3 bases: TGTGCAAGTCGCTTAGTAAAGACTAGCGGGATACTCTACGAGCAGTACTTC.

The CDR3 DNA reads TGCGCCAGCAGCTTGGATGCGCTTCCTCCAAACAATGAGCAGTTCTTC. Amino acids: CASSLDALPPNNEQFF. This chain joins TRBV5-1 and TRBJ2-1; D is uncertain. V was shortened by 0 bases and J by 5 bases, with 15 bases between the two germline ends. Germline V lookup: CDR1 SGHRS, CDR2 YFSETQ. The CDR3 contains 16 residues.